This T cell receptor (beta chain) originates from a study of identical twins. Through template switching, a universal primer site was introduced, and the cDNA contained unique molecular identifiers. MiXCR, applied by TCRdb to the 5' RACE reads, yields one record per CDR3 protein. The profile shows some 190,000 distinct CDR3 sequences, roughly 15% of them singletons. This CDR3 has 13 amino acids. V shed 0 bases and J shed 1 base, with 3 bases lying between them. Looked up from germline, CDR1 is WNHNN and CDR2 is SYGVQD (reference sequence). Regarding the study as a whole: Whereas memory repertoires showed no such difference, abundant cord blood beta clonotypes carried fewer insertions.

No donor was unhealthy or non-Caucasian. The table lists this clonotype with a few counts. The antigen remains undetermined. This sample was also put to use in a study of T cells expressing NK-cell markers.

This chain joins TRBV10-1 and TRBJ2-5, with no clear D. Sequences were obtained from CD8+ T cells sorted from blood. The source is a woman between 18 and 29 years old in good health. CDR3 coding DNA: TGCGCCAGCAGTGAGTCCATCCAAGAGACCCAGTACTTC. This translates into CASSESIQETQYF.